Each of the 9 T cell receptor beta chains below was sequenced from the same sample in a study of blood T cell repertoires in COVID-19. Repertoires were generated with immunoSEQ multiplex PCR, while TCRdb's copy carries only in-frame clones and drops some. The repertoire holds over 250,000 clones, with more than 90% as singletons. What was sequenced was peripheral blood. These receptor sequences come from a person under 30 with COVID-19, enrolled during active disease.

This rearrangement joins TRBV12-3 or TRBV12-4 to TRBJ2-3; D unresolved. Trimming took 5 bases from V and 5 from J, leaving 5 bases between them. This CDR3 is built from 11 residues. CDR3 region: CASSRGDTQYF. The DNA for the CDR3 is TGTGCCAGCAGTAGAGGAGATACGCAGTATTTT.

The gene calls are TRBV12-3 or TRBV12-4 and TRBJ2-2; a possible D gene is TRBD2 (5 bases). V was trimmed by 3 bases and J by 7 bases, leaving 9 bases between them. This CDR3 contains 13 residues. CDR3 DNA: TGTGCCAGCAGTTTTCGGGATAGCGGGGAGCTGTTTTTT. Its protein is CASSFRDSGELFF.

V and J are TRBV28 and TRBJ1-2, with unresolved D. V lost 5 bases, J lost 4 bases, and 14 bases lay in between. This CDR3 has 14 residues. Germline V gives CDR1 MDHEN, CDR2 SYDVKM. The CDR3 here is CASSPIPRLYGYTF. CDR3 bases: TGTGCCAGCAGTCCGATTCCGAGACTCTATGGCTACACCTTC.

J is TRBJ1-2 and V is TRBV7-9; D is ambiguous. CDR3 length: 12 amino acids. In germline, CDR1 is SEHNR, CDR2 FQNEAQ (reference sequence). The V gene lost 0 bases and the J gene lost 10 bases, with 9 bases spanning the gap. The CDR3 here is CASSLASRHYTF. Written as DNA, the CDR3 is TGTGCCAGCAGCTTAGCCTCGCGCCACTACACCTTC.

This chain connects TRBV2 to TRBJ1-1; TRBD1 is a possible D gene (6 bases). Germline V gene sequence: CDR1 SNHLY, CDR2 FYNNEI. The V end lost 1 base, the J end lost 4 bases, and 13 bases lay between the germline ends. This CDR3 contains 15 residues. CDR3 residues: CASSEERPGATEAFF. In nucleotides, the CDR3 is TGTGCCAGCAGTGAAGAAAGGCCAGGGGCCACTGAAGCTTTCTTT.

The chain joins TRBV18 to TRBJ1-3, with 8 bases lining up with TRBD1. V was pared by 4 bases and J by 1 base, with 3 bases of the junction left unmatched. Germline V lookup: CDR1 KGHSH, CDR2 LQKENI. The CDR3 spans 15 residues. CDR3 amino acids: CASSRQGISGNTIYF. The CDR3 coding sequence is TGTGCCAGCTCACGACAGGGGATATCTGGAAACACCATATATTTT.

CDR3 sequence: CASRGRGMGSPLHF. Here the CDR3 DNA reads TGTGCCAGCAGGGGCAGGGGCATGGGTTCACCCCTCCACTTT. The V and J genes are TRBV2 and TRBJ1-6, with D perhaps matching TRBD1 (6 bases). Germline V lookup: CDR1 SNHLY, CDR2 FYNNEI. V was trimmed by 6 bases and J by 9 bases, leaving 15 bases between them. This CDR3 is built from 14 residues.

The V call is TRBV24-1, the J call TRBJ2-3; tentatively, D is TRBD2 (6 bases). The V end lost 4 bases, the J end lost 1 base, and 17 bases lay between the germline ends. This CDR3 contains 17 residues. CDR1 KGHDR and CDR2 SFDVKD come from the germline V gene. The CDR3 loop is CATSDSDLAAGTDTQYF. CDR3 nucleotides: TGTGCCACCAGTGACTCGGACTTAGCGGCTGGCACAGATACGCAGTATTTT.

DNA of the CDR3: TGTGCCAGCTCCCGGCAACAGGGAGTGCCCGGAAACACCATATATTTT. Its translation: CASSRQQGVPGNTIYF. The genes are TRBV7-2 and TRBJ1-3; the D gene is possibly TRBD1 (6 bases). In germline, CDR1 is SGHTA, CDR2 FQGNSA. The CDR3 is made up of 16 amino acids. V was cut by 8 bases and J by 4 bases, with 21 bases left in between. The full variable domain, its missing parts supplied by reference TRBV7-2 and TRBJ1-3, is GAGVSQSPSNKVTEKGKDVELRCDPISGHTALYWYRQSLGQGLEFLIYFQGNSAPDKSGLPSDRFSAERTGGSVSTLTIQRTQQEDSAVYLCASSRQQGVPGNTIYFGEGSWLTVV.